The 22 T cell receptor beta chains listed next were all sequenced from one sample in a study of T cells in Graves' hyperthyroidism and ophthalmopathy. From RNA transcripts, TCR beta CDR3 regions were amplified. Initially, a first-round RT-PCR of the TCR CDR3 employed the HTBI primer set. TCRdb used MiXCR to reprocess the multiplex PCR reads, holding one entry per CDR3 protein. The data contain some 300,000 distinct CDR3 sequences, approximately 15% of them seen just once; the ten biggest clones take up less than 8%. The source material was blood. The receptors were gathered from a woman between 40 and 55 years old with Graves' hyperthyroidism.

This clonotype has a count of ten or more. The chain carries TRBV3-1 and TRBJ1-1, with TRBD1 identical over 8 bases. CDR1 is LGHDT and CDR2 is YNNKEL in the germline V gene (reference sequence). The CDR3 sequence is 14 residues long. Losses at the gene ends were 5 bases for V and 7 bases for J; bases not matched to a gene: 9. Here the CDR3 reads CASSDRGPRGEAFF. Here the CDR3 DNA reads TGTGCCAGCAGCGACAGGGGCCCCCGGGGTGAAGCTTTCTTT. Together with reference TRBV3-1 and TRBJ1-1, the CDR3 gives the full variable domain: DTAVSQTPKYLVTQMGNDKSIKCEQNLGHDTMYWYKQDSKKFLKIMFSYNNKELIINETVPNRFSPKSPDKAHLNLHINSLELGDSAVYFCASSDRGPRGEAFFGQGTRLTVV.

This clonotype was seen only a few times. The CDR3 is CSVNEGLPLTQYF. DNA of the CDR3: TGCAGCGTTAACGAGGGCCTACCACTAACGCAGTATTTT. The chain joins TRBV29-1 to TRBJ2-3, with D possibly matching TRBD2 (5 bases). Looked up from germline, CDR1 is SQVTM and CDR2 is ANQGSEA. V dropped 5 bases and J dropped 9 bases, with 18 bases sitting between them. The CDR3 totals 13 residues.

This clonotype was detected ten times or more. The chain recombines TRBV24-1 with TRBJ2-3; 7 bases agree with TRBD1. There are 16 residues in the CDR3. The germline CDR1 and CDR2 sequences are KGHDR and SFDVKD. The ends lost 2 bases at V and 3 bases at J; junction bases unmatched: 7. The chain's CDR3 is CATSDSQGEMTDTQYF. The DNA of the CDR3 is TGTGCCACCAGTGATTCCCAGGGGGAGATGACAGATACGCAGTATTTT.

This clonotype was picked up many times. The chain is built from TRBV15 and TRBJ1-4; a possible D gene is TRBD1 (5 bases). Germline V lookup: CDR1 LNHNV, CDR2 YYDKDF (reference sequence). Trimming pared 0 bases from V and 5 bases from J, leaving 13 bases between. This CDR3 spans 16 amino acids. The CDR3 region is CATSRDWGGTNEKLFF. The CDR3 DNA sequence: TGTGCCACCAGCAGAGATTGGGGGGGGACGAATGAAAAACTGTTTTTT.

V gene TRBV20-1 combines with J gene TRBJ1-5; TRBD1 matches at 7 bases. V trimming: 2 bases; J trimming: 3 bases; junction bases outside the gene matches: 4. CDR1 is DFQATT and CDR2 is SNEGSKA in the germline V gene (reference sequence). This CDR3 region has 14 residues. The CDR3 DNA reads as TGCAGTGCTAGAAAAGGGACAGACAATCAGCCCCAGCATTTT. Residues: CSARKGTDNQPQHF.

This clonotype was picked up many times. The gene calls are TRBV7-2 and TRBJ2-4; 7 positions agree with TRBD2. The J segment lost 9 bases and the V segment lost 3 bases, leaving 11 bases of the junction unmatched. The CDR3 is made up of 15 amino acids. CDR1 is SGHTA and CDR2 is FQGNSA in the germline V gene. The CDR3 sequence is CASSLKAGRTTIQYF. Written as DNA, the CDR3 is TGTGCCAGCAGCTTGAAAGCGGGACGTACCACCATTCAGTACTTC.

The sample holds a few counts of this clonotype. A junction end diverges from the germline sequence, so it may reflect a read error. V is TRBV2 and J is TRBJ2-1; no clear D. There are 15 residues in the CDR3. Germline loops: CDR1 SNHLY, CDR2 FYNNEI. The CDR3 DNA reads as TGTACCAGCAGTCCCCCCCTGAGCTCCTACAATGAGCAGTTCTTC. This translates into CTSSPPLSSYNEQFF. The variable domain in full, with the rest retrieved from reference TRBV2 and TRBJ2-1, is EPEVTQTPSHQVTQMGQEVILRCVPISNHLYFYWYRQILGQKVEFLVSFYNNEISEKSEIFDDQFSVERPDGSNFTLKIRSTKLEDSAMYFCTSSPPLSSYNEQFFGPGTRLTVL.

In its sample, this clonotype was seen a few times. V usage is TRBV7-6 and J usage is TRBJ1-3; D not resolved. V shed 1 base and J shed 1 base, with 11 bases lying between them. The CDR3 totals 16 residues. Germline V gene sequence: CDR1 SGHVS, CDR2 FNYEAQ. The CDR3: CASSLDFGWSGNTIYF. CDR3 DNA: TGTGCCAGCAGCTTAGATTTTGGGTGGTCTGGAAACACCATATATTTT.

At least ten counts were recorded for this clonotype. V is TRBV2 and J is TRBJ1-1; D call uncertain. The CDR3 covers 15 residues. V dropped 5 bases and J dropped 0 bases, with 13 bases sitting between them. Germline loops: CDR1 SNHLY, CDR2 FYNNEI. CDR3: CASSRTPTVNTEAFF. The CDR3 DNA reads TGTGCCAGCAGTCGAACGCCGACCGTGAACACTGAAGCTTTCTTT.

This clonotype has ten or more counts. The chain has TRBV3-1 and TRBJ1-4, with 9 bases identical to TRBD1. Germline CDR1 LGHDT, CDR2 YNNKEL (reference sequence). CDR3 length: 16 residues. V gave up 1 base and J gave up 7 bases; unmatched junction bases: 7. Here the CDR3 reads CASSQGPQGAGEKLFF. The CDR3 DNA reads TGTGCCAGCAGCCAAGGTCCACAGGGGGCAGGTGAAAAACTGTTTTTT.

Many counts were recorded for this clonotype. This chain links TRBV28 with TRBJ1-5; D remains unclear. CDR3 length: 14 residues. From germline, CDR1 is MDHEN and CDR2 SYDVKM. The V end lost 3 bases, the J end lost 6 bases, and 12 bases lay between the germline ends. CDR3 in DNA: TGTGCCAGCAGTTTTCTTCGGTCTAGTCAGCCCCAGCATTTT. This encodes CASSFLRSSQPQHF.

This clonotype appeared many times. This rearrangement joins TRBV28 to TRBJ1-1; D not certain. The V end was cut by 1 base, the J end by 4 bases, with 4 bases between. The CDR3 sequence is 12 residues long. From germline, CDR1 is MDHEN and CDR2 SYDVKM. The CDR3 loop is CASSLLRTEAFF. CDR3 DNA sequence: TGTGCCAGCAGTTTATTACGCACTGAAGCTTTCTTT.

Worth noting for this clonotype: A much larger clonotype is one base distant, so this may be a read error. This sequence joins TRBV6-2 or TRBV6-3 and TRBJ2-1; TRBD1 or TRBD2 may be the D gene (5 bases each). Germline-derived CDR1 and CDR2 are MNHEY and SVGEGT. The CDR3 length is 17 residues. Here the CDR3 DNA reads TGTGCCAGCAGTTACTCACAGCCGAGGGGCGGTTACAATGAGCAGTGCTTC. Its translation is CASSYSQPRGGYNEQCF.

This clonotype was found many times. The chain links TRBV6-6 to TRBJ1-2; tentatively, D is TRBD1 (5 bases). The germline CDR1 and CDR2 sequences are MNHNY and SVGAGI (reference sequence). The CDR3 runs 16 residues. Trimming removed 2 bases from V and 0 bases from J, with 13 bases in between. CDR3 sequence: CASSYGGGVANYGYTF. For the CDR3, the DNA is TGTGCCAGCAGTTACGGGGGTGGGGTAGCTAACTATGGCTACACCTTC.

This clonotype was seen many times. The chain combines TRBV11-3 with TRBJ2-3; 8 nucleotides agree with TRBD2. After removal of 5 bases from V and 1 base from J, the junction contained 8 bases not matched to a gene. Germline V gives CDR1 SGHNT, CDR2 YENEEA. The CDR3 consists of 16 residues. Here the CDR3 DNA reads TGTGCCAGCAGCGGTCAGCGGGAGTGGGGCACAGATACGCAGTATTTT. Its protein product is CASSGQREWGTDTQYF.

There are many counts of this clonotype. V gene TRBV20-1 combines with J gene TRBJ1-5, with TRBD1 as a possible D gene (5 bases). The V and J ends lost 0 bases and 7 bases respectively, with 19 bases between them. Germline values: CDR1 DFQATT, CDR2 SNEGSKA (reference sequence). The CDR3 covers 16 residues. Here the CDR3 reads CSARDPGQGGEQPQHF. The CDR3 nucleotides are TGCAGTGCTAGAGATCCCGGGCAGGGCGGTGAGCAGCCCCAGCATTTT.

This clonotype was observed a few times. The genes are TRBV20-1 and TRBJ1-2, with 7 bases matching TRBD1. Germline assignment: CDR1 DFQATT and CDR2 SNEGSKA (reference sequence). The CDR3 has 12 residues. V lost 1 base and J lost 4; bases outside the gene matches: 0. The CDR3 nucleotides read TGCAGTGCTAGAGGGGACAGCTATGGCTACACCTTC. Translated, it gives CSARGDSYGYTF.

This clonotype was observed a few times. This rearrangement joins TRBV18 to TRBJ2-2, with no clear D. V lost 5 bases to trimming and J lost 1 base, with 8 bases between them. Germline V gene lookup returns CDR1 KGHSH and CDR2 LQKENI. The CDR3 spans 14 residues. In DNA, the CDR3 is TGTGCCAGCTCAGAGGACGGGAACACCGGGGAGCTGTTTTTT. This encodes CASSEDGNTGELFF.

This clonotype was picked up many times. V gene TRBV7-9 combines with J gene TRBJ2-1; D may match TRBD1 or TRBD2 (5 bases each). The CDR3 has 12 amino acids. Germline V lookup: CDR1 SEHNR, CDR2 FQNEAQ (reference sequence). V lost 2 bases and J 12 bases, leaving 11 bases between the germline ends. CDR3 sequence (DNA): TGTGCCAGCAGCTTATGGTTGGGGGTGCAGTTCTTC. As protein: CASSLWLGVQFF.

The V gene is TRBV5-4, the J gene TRBJ2-5; maybe TRBD2 (7 bases). The CDR3 sequence is 15 residues long. Germline CDR1 and CDR2: SGHNT and YYREEE (reference sequence). V dropped 3 bases and J dropped 2 bases, with 14 bases sitting between them. This chain's CDR3 is CASSSRGGGQETQYF. The CDR3, as DNA: TGTGCCAGCAGCTCGAGGGGGGGTGGGCAAGAGACCCAGTACTTC.

There are many counts of this clonotype. The V gene is TRBV12-3 or TRBV12-4, the J gene TRBJ1-2; the D gene is possibly TRBD1 (5 bases). Trimming left V 2 bases short and J 6 bases short, with 10 bases between. The CDR3 loop spans 13 amino acids. CDR3 nucleotides: TGTGCCAGCAGTTTATGGGACGTGGATGGCTACACCTTC. Protein sequence: CASSLWDVDGYTF.

This clonotype was counted ten times or more. The chain is built from TRBV12-3 or TRBV12-4 and TRBJ1-5; D is ambiguous. This CDR3 has 12 amino acids. V lost 5 bases and J lost 9, with 11 bases in between. In DNA form, the CDR3 reads TGTGCCAGCAGTCACAGAGGTGGGCCCCAGCATTTT. This encodes CASSHRGGPQHF.